This TCR beta chain is from a study of CD8 T cells in ankylosing spondylitis. Findings and limits, study-wide: Disease-linked clones proved CD8+ and comparatively uncommon in peripheral blood.

This clonotype was counted many times. Its cognate antigen is unknown. Germline CDR1 and CDR2: SGDLS and YYNGEE. CDR3 size: 15 residues. V gave up 3 bases and J gave up 1 base, with 13 bases separating them. Using its own MiXCR run on the 5' RACE reads, TCRdb lists one record per CDR3 protein. The sample has tens of thousands of distinct CDR3 sequences; over 2.5% are singletons. The sequencing input was blood, either unsorted or a sorted T cell fraction (not recorded which). The chain couples TRBV9 to TRBJ2-5; no reliable D call. This receptor was identified in a male donor with ankylosing spondylitis or in good health (not recorded which). CDR3 in amino acids: CASSGAAGPQETQYF. The CDR3, as DNA: TGTGCCAGCAGCGGAGCAGCAGGTCCCCAAGAGACCCAGTACTTC.